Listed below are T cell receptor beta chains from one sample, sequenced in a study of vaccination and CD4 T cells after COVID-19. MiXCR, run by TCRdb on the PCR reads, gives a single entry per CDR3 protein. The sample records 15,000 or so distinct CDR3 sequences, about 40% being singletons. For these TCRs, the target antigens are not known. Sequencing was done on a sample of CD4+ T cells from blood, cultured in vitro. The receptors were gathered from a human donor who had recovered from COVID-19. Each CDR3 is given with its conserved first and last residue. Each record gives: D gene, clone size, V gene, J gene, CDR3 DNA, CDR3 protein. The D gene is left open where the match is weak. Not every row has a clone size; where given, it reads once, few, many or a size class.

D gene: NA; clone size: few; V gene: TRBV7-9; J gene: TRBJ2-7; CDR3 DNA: TGTGCCAGCAGCTTAGAAGTATTAGGGAGTGAGCAGTACTTC; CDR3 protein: CASSLEVLGSEQYF
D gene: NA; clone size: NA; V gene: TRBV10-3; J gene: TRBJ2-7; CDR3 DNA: TGTGCCATCAGCGATCCAGGCGAGCAGTACTTC; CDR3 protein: CAISDPGEQYF
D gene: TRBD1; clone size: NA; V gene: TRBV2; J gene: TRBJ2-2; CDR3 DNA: TGTGCCAGCAGCTCTTATTTGGACAGGGATGGCGGGGAGCTGTTTTTT; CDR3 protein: CASSSYLDRDGGELFF
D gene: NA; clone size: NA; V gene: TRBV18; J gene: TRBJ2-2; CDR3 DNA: TGTGCCAGCTCACCGTTCGGAAACACCGGGGAGCTGTTTTTT; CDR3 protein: CASSPFGNTGELFF
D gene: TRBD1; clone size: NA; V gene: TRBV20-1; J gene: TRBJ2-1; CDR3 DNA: TGCAGTGCTGCGGGACAGGGTTGGGGTGAGCAGTTCTTC; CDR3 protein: CSAAGQGWGEQFF
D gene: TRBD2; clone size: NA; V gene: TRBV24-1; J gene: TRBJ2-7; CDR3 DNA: TGTGCCACCAGTGCCCTCGGGACTAGCGTCTACGAGCAGTACTTC; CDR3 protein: CATSALGTSVYEQYF
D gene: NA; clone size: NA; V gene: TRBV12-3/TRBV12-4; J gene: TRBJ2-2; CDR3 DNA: TGTGCCAGCAGGAGAGCAGGGTCGGAACGGGAGCTGTTTTTT; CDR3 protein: CASRRAGSERELFF
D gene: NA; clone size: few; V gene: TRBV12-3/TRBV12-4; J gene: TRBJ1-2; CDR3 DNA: TGTGCCAGCAGTTTGAGAGAGGTTGGTGGCTACACCTTC; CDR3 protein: CASSLREVGGYTF
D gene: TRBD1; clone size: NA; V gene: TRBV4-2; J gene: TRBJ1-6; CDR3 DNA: TGTGCCAGCAGCCAAGATCCGACAGGGACCCCCCTCCACTTT; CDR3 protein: CASSQDPTGTPLHF
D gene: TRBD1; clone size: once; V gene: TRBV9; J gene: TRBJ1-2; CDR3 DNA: TGTGCCAGCAGCGCCCGGGACAGTTACTATGGCTACACCTTC; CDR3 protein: CASSARDSYYGYTF
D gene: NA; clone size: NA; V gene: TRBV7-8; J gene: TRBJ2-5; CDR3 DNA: TGTGCCAGCAGAATTATGGGAGGCCAAGAGACCCAGTACTTC; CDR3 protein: CASRIMGGQETQYF
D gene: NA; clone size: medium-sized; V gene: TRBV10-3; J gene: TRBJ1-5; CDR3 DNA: TGTGCCATCAGTGAGTCCGTCGGGACCAGGAGCAATCAGCCCCAGCATTTT; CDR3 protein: CAISESVGTRSNQPQHF
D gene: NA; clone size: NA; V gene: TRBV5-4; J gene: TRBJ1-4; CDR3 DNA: TGTGCCAGCAGCTTGCGGTCAGGTAGTGAAAAACTGTTTTTT; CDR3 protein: CASSLRSGSEKLFF
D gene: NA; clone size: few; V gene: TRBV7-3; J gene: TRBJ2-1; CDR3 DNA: TGTGCCAGCAGCTTAAATTGGGACCCGGGCCATGAGCAGTTCTTC; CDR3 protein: CASSLNWDPGHEQFF
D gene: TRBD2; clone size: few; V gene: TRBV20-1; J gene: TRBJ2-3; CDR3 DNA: TGCAGTGCTAGCCCTGGACGCGGACTAGCGGGACGCACAGATACGCAGTATTTT; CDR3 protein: CSASPGRGLAGRTDTQYF